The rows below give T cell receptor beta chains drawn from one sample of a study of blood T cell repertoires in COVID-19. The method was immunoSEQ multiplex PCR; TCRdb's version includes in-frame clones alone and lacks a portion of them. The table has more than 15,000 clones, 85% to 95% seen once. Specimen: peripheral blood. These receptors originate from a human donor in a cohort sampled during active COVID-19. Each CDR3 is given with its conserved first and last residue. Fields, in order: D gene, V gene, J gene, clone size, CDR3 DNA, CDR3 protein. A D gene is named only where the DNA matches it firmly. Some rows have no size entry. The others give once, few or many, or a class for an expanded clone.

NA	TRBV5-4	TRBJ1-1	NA	TGTGCCAGCAGCTTTGGCGCCGGAATAGGGGGTGACACTGAAGCTTTCTTT	CASSFGAGIGGDTEAFF
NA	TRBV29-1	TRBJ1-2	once	TGCAGCGTTGAAGCCGGCCCGGAGGGCTACACCTTC	CSVEAGPEGYTF
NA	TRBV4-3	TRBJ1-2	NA	TGCGCCAGCAGCCAAGACGGGGTAAACTATGGCTACACCTTC	CASSQDGVNYGYTF
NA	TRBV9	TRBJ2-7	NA	TGTGCCAGCAGCCCTGGGGGGAGCGGTTTCTACGAGCAGTACTTC	CASSPGGSGFYEQYF
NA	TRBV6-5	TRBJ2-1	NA	TGTGCCAGCAGTTACAAGGGACTCCCGCCCTACAATGAGCAGTTCTTC	CASSYKGLPPYNEQFF
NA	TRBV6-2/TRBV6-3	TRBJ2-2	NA	TGTGCCAGCAGCTTTGGACAACTTCACGGGGAGCTGTTTTTT	CASSFGQLHGELFF
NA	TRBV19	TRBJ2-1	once	TGTGCCAGTAGTATAGATCGCACAGGAAACAATGAGCAGTTCTTC	CASSIDRTGNNEQFF
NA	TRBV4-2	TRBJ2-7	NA	TGTGCCAGCAGCCAAGAGGGGGGGGCGGGGTACGAGCAGTACTTC	CASSQEGGAGYEQYF
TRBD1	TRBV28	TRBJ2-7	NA	TGTGCCAGCAGTCCTACCGGGACAGCGATTTACGAGCAGTACTTC	CASSPTGTAIYEQYF
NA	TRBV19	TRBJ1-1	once	TGTGCCAGTAGTATCGGGTCGAACACTGAAGCTTTCTTT	CASSIGSNTEAFF
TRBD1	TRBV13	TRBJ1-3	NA	TGTGCCAGCAGTTCGACAGGGCTCTCTGGAAACACCATATATTTT	CASSSTGLSGNTIYF
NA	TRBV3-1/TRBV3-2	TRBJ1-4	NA	TGTGCCAGCAGCCAACGGGGGGCTCCGGAAAAACTGTTTTTT	CASSQRGAPEKLFF
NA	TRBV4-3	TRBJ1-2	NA	TGCGCCAGCAGCCGAGCCGGACAGTTCTATGGCTACACCTTC	CASSRAGQFYGYTF
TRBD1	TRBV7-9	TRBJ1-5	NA	TGTGCCAGCAGCTTAGCAATGACAGGGGGCAATCAGCCCCAGCATTTT	CASSLAMTGGNQPQHF
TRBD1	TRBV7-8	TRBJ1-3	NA	TGTGCCAGCAGCTTAGTAGGCCGGGGACAGGTGATGCGTAGCTCTGGAAACACCATATATTTT	CASSLVGRGQVMRSSGNTIYF
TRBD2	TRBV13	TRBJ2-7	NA	TGTGCCAGCAGCCGTCGGGGGGGCAACGAGCAGTACTTC	CASSRRGGNEQYF
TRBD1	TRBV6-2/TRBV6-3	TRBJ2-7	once	TGTGCCAGCAGCCCTGAGGGGGCCCTCGAAGGGTACGAGCAGTACTTC	CASSPEGALEGYEQYF
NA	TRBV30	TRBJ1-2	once	TGTGCCTGTTCCGGGGGGGTTGAGTACACCTTC	CACSGGVEYTF
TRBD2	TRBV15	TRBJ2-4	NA	TGTGCCACCAGCAGAGATGGCCAAGGGAGGGACATTCAGTACTTC	CATSRDGQGRDIQYF
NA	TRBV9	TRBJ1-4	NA	TGTGCCAGCAGCGTAGTTGGGCCCGAAGGTGAAAAACTGTTTTTT	CASSVVGPEGEKLFF
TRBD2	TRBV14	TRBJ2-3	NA	TGTGCCAGCAGCCTCGTCTACTTCAGCGGGAGGGGCACAGATACGCAGTATTTT	CASSLVYFSGRGTDTQYF
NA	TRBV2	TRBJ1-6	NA	TGTGCCAGCATCAATGGCAATTCACCCCTCCACTTT	CASINGNSPLHF
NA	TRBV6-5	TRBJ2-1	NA	TGTGCCAGCAGCGCCTGGGGCGGGGTCGGGAATGAGCAGTTCTTC	CASSAWGGVGNEQFF
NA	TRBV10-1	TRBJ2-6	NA	TGCGCCAGTCTGACAGGGACTTGCTCTGGGGCCAACGTCCTGACTTTC	CASLTGTCSGANVLTF
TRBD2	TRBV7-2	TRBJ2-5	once	TGTGCCAGCAGCTACACTAGCGGGGGGTACCAAGAGACCCAGTACTTC	CASSYTSGGYQETQYF
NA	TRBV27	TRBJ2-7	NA	TGTGCCAGCAGTTTAGTGGCGGACTCATACGAGCAGTACTTC	CASSLVADSYEQYF
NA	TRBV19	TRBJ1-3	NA	TGTGCCAGTAGTAGTGGTCGGGAAACGGGAATTGGAAACACCATATATTTT	CASSSGRETGIGNTIYF
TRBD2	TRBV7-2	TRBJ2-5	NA	TGTGCCAGCAGCTCTTGGCCTAGCGGGGGGAACGAAGAGACCCAGTACTTC	CASSSWPSGGNEETQYF
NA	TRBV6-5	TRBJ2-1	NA	TGTGCCAGCAGCCCCGGGACTGGAATCTACAATGAGCAGTTCTTC	CASSPGTGIYNEQFF
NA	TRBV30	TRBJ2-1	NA	TGTGCCTGGAGTGTTGTAGGGGTTGAGCAGTTCTTC	CAWSVVGVEQFF
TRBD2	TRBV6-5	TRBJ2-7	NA	TGTGCCAGCAGGGTTTCGGGGGGCTACGAGCAGTACTTC	CASRVSGGYEQYF
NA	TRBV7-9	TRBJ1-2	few	TGTGCCAGCAGCAAAGAAACCGGACTCTATGGCTACACCTTC	CASSKETGLYGYTF
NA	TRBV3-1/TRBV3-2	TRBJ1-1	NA	TGTGCCAGCAGCCCTCACCGACAGGCCCAAGGTTCTGAAGCTTTCTTT	CASSPHRQAQGSEAFF
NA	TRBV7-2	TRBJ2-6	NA	TGTGCCAGTTCCTTCTCTGGGGCCAACGTCCTGACTTTC	CASSFSGANVLTF
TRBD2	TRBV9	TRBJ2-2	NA	TGTGCCAGCAGCGTTTCTAGCGGACCTACCGGGGAGCTGTTTTTT	CASSVSSGPTGELFF
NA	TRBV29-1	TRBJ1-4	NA	TGCAGCGTAATCGGACAGCCAAATGAAAAACTGTTTTTT	CSVIGQPNEKLFF
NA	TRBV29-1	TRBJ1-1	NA	TGCAGCGTTGGAGAAGGCCCAGGGTGGGCTGAAGCTTTCTTT	CSVGEGPGWAEAFF
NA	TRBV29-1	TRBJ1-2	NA	TGCAGCGTTGAAGGTGGAGGGCAAGGCTACACCTTC	CSVEGGGQGYTF
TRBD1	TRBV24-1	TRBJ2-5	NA	TGTGCCACCAGTGATTCGACAGGGAGCGTAATGGAGACCCAGTACTTC	CATSDSTGSVMETQYF
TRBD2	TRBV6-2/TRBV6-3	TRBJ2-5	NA	TGTGCCAGCAGTCCCACATCGGGGGGGAAGGAGACCCAGTACTTC	CASSPTSGGKETQYF
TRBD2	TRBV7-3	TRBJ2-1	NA	TGTGCCAGCAGCCCGAGCGGGGTCTACAATGAGCAGTTCTTC	CASSPSGVYNEQFF
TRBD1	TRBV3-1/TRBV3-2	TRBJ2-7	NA	TGTGCCAGCAGCCAGCGAGGGACAGGGGGCGGTGAGCAGTACTTC	CASSQRGTGGGEQYF
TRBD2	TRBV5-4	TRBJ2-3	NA	TGTGCCAGCAGCTTAGCTAGCGGGAGGGCCCTATCCGCAGATACGCAGTATTTT	CASSLASGRALSADTQYF
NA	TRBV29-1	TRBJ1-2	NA	TGCAGCTCGTACAGGGATGGCTACACCTTC	CSSYRDGYTF
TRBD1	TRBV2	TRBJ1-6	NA	TGTGCCAGCAGCTTCGGACAGGACCTCCACTTT	CASSFGQDLHF
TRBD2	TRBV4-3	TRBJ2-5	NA	TGCGCCAGCAGCCATACTGGACTAGCGGGACAAGAGACCCAGTACTTC	CASSHTGLAGQETQYF
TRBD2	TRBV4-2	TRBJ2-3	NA	TGTGCCAGCAGCCAAGGCCTCCGGGGGGTTGGGGATACGCAGTATTTT	CASSQGLRGVGDTQYF
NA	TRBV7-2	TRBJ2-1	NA	TGTGCCAGCAGCTTCTTGAATGAGCAGTTCTTC	CASSFLNEQFF
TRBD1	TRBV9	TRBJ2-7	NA	TGTGCCAGCAGCCCCCGACAGGGGGACTACGAGCAGTACTTC	CASSPRQGDYEQYF
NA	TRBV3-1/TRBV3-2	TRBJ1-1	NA	TGTGCCAGCAGCCCCGGTCCCGCCACTGAAGCTTTCTTT	CASSPGPATEAFF